A single sample gave rise to the 17 T cell receptor beta chains below, sequenced in a study of human T cells and chemical hapten exposure (dated by TCRdb to the early 2020s). The time point label, read with the paper, signifies: pre-sensitization, week 0. The intended sense of this specimen's treatment or condition label: therapeutic diphenylcyclopropenone sensitization with weekly scalp DPC. Unfractionated whole blood was collected in Tempus Blood RNA tubes, and total RNA was extracted from that blood. The library was obtained by RACE. Data came from a NextSeq 500. TCRdb took the public reads, trimmed them with fastp at Q25, ran MiXCR for clone calling and kept in-frame beta chains. Every entry covers one CDR3 protein and lists the most common genes and DNA from its rows. The sample yields 35,000 to 40,000 distinct CDR3 sequences; more than 10% were counted once. The biggest ten clones account for roughly 2% of the sample.

The source material was whole blood, sampled in connection with sensitization to the hapten diphenylcyclopropenone (DPC). The receptors shown here come from a woman in her forties with alopecia areata. Some clones in this sample may be carry-over from other donors' samples.

This clonotype was detected many times. J is TRBJ1-4 and V is TRBV29-1; no firm D call. Germline lookup yields CDR1 SQVTM and CDR2 ANQGSEA. The CDR3 sequence is 13 residues long. V dropped 2 bases and J dropped 0 bases, with 4 bases sitting between them. DNA of the CDR3: TGCAGCGTTGAATGGGCAACTAATGAAAAACTGTTTTTT. Residues: CSVEWATNEKLFF. Supplemented by reference TRBV29-1 and TRBJ1-4, the full variable domain reads SAVISQKPSRDICQRGTSLTIQCQVDSQVTMMFWYRQQPGQSLTLIATANQGSEATYESGFVIDKFPISRPNLTFSTLTVSNMSPEDSSIYLCSVEWATNEKLFFGSGTQLSVL.

There are many counts of this clonotype. The rearrangement links TRBV6-5 to TRBJ1-4, with D possibly TRBD1 on 6 matching bases. The germline CDR1 and CDR2 sequences are MNHEY and SVGAGI. The CDR3 covers 13 residues. With 6 bases removed from V and 13 bases from J, the gap between germline ends came to 18 bases. DNA for the CDR3: TGTGCCAGCAGCCATAACGAGGGGGAGGGACTGTTTTTT. Protein: CASSHNEGEGLFF.

This clonotype has a count of ten or more. This rearrangement joins TRBV6-1 to TRBJ2-7; D possibly corresponds to TRBD2 (6 bases). The V and J ends lost 3 bases and 3 bases respectively, with 12 bases between them. The germline V gene encodes CDR1 MNHNS and CDR2 SASEGT. The CDR3 has 14 amino acids. CDR3 sequence reads: CASSEDYTNYEQYF. DNA for the CDR3: TGTGCCAGCAGTGAGGACTATACTAACTACGAGCAGTACTTC.

The chain employs TRBV2 and TRBJ1-6, with TRBD1 as a possible D gene (5 bases). Trimming removed 4 bases at V and 9 bases at J, with 19 bases between. This CDR3 is 16 amino acids long. The germline gives CDR1 SNHLY, CDR2 FYNNEI. CDR3 region: CASSGVWGISTSPLHF. In DNA form, the CDR3 reads TGTGCCAGCAGTGGGGTCTGGGGGATAAGCACTTCACCCCTCCACTTT. Based on the CDR3 plus reference TRBV2 and TRBJ1-6, the full variable domain is EPEVTQTPSHQVTQMGQEVILRCVPISNHLYFYWYRQILGQKVEFLVSFYNNEISEKSEIFDDQFSVERPDGSNFTLKIRSTKLEDSAMYFCASSGVWGISTSPLHFGNGTRLTVT.

This clonotype was observed at least ten times. The rearrangement joins TRBV10-2 to TRBJ2-1; either TRBD1 or TRBD2 may supply D (5 bases each). Per germline, CDR1 WSHSY and CDR2 SAAADI. There are 16 residues in the CDR3. V gave up 6 bases and J gave up 0 bases, with 15 bases separating them. The CDR3 region has the DNA TGCGCCAGCAGCCTACCGGGGCTCAGCTCCTACAATGAGCAGTTCTTC. Amino acid sequence: CASSLPGLSSYNEQFF.

The table lists this clonotype with many counts. This chain joins TRBV6-2 or TRBV6-3 and TRBJ1-2; D remains ambiguous. Germline CDR1 reads MNHEY; CDR2 reads SVGEGT. The length of the CDR3 is 12 residues. Trimming took off 7 bases at V and 3 bases at J, with 9 bases between the two ends. In DNA, the CDR3 is TGTGCCAGCATGGGCAGTGACTATGGCTACACCTTC. Translation: CASMGSDYGYTF.

This clonotype has ten or more counts. CDR3 DNA sequence: TGTGCCATCAGTGAGTCGGGCAACAGGGTAGTCAACAATGAGCAGTTCTTC. As protein: CAISESGNRVVNNEQFF. J is TRBJ2-1 and V is TRBV10-3; the D gene is possibly TRBD1 (6 bases). CDR1 and CDR2 from the germline V gene are ENHRY and SYGVKD. V was cut by 0 bases and J by 5 bases, with 17 bases left in between. The CDR3 is made up of 17 amino acids.

The rearrangement joins TRBV28 to TRBJ1-6, with D possibly TRBD1 on 5 matching bases. Germline V CDR1 and CDR2: MDHEN, SYDVKM. V lost 3 bases to trimming and J lost 5 bases, with 8 bases between them. The CDR3 totals 14 residues. CDR3 region: CASSFSGDNSPLHF. The CDR3 nucleotides are TGTGCCAGCAGTTTCTCGGGGGATAATTCACCCCTCCACTTT. Drawing the rest from reference TRBV28 and TRBJ1-6, the complete variable domain is DVKVTQSSRYLVKRTGEKVFLECVQDMDHENMFWYRQDPGLGLRLIYFSYDVKMKEKGDIPEGYSVSREKKERFSLILESASTNQTSMYLCASSFSGDNSPLHFGNGTRLTVT.

This clonotype was seen repeatedly, ten times or more. The chain joins TRBV10-3 to TRBJ1-6; 9 bases match TRBD1. CDR1 and CDR2 from the germline V gene are ENHRY and SYGVKD. The CDR3 is 15 amino acids. V lost 4 bases and J lost 5; bases outside the gene matches: 3. CDR3 region: CAISGRQGDNSPLHF. CDR3 coding DNA: TGTGCCATCAGTGGGAGACAGGGGGATAATTCACCCCTCCACTTT.

This clonotype was observed many times. The chain is built from TRBV2 and TRBJ2-5, with 11 bases that match TRBD2. Germline assignment: CDR1 SNHLY and CDR2 FYNNEI. V shed 4 bases, J shed 5 bases, and the junction held 0 bases outside the gene matches. CDR3 length: 13 amino acids. CDR3 nucleotides: TGTGCCAGCAGTGGACTAGCGGGGGAGACCCAGTACTTC. This translates into CASSGLAGETQYF.

The table lists this clonotype with many counts. V gene TRBV10-2 combines with J gene TRBJ2-7; D is unclear. V was trimmed by 1 base and J by 4 bases, leaving 8 bases between them. Germline V CDR1 and CDR2: WSHSY, SAAADI. This CDR3 spans 13 amino acids. CDR3 nucleotide sequence: TGCGCCAGCAGTGAGTTGGTGGGGTACGAGCAGTACTTC. Its translation: CASSELVGYEQYF.

The table lists this clonotype with many counts. CDR3 DNA sequence: TGTGCCAGTTCTAGCGGAGCCTACGAGCAGTACTTC. This encodes CASSSGAYEQYF. The gene calls are TRBV19 and TRBJ2-7, with TRBD2 identical over 7 bases. Germline V gene data show CDR1 as LNHDA and CDR2 as SQIVND (reference sequence). The CDR3 runs 12 residues. V was clipped by 8 bases and J by 2 bases; unmatched bases: 3.

This chain connects TRBV12-3 or TRBV12-4 to TRBJ2-2; possible D gene TRBD1, 6 bases. The V and J ends lost 6 bases and 5 bases respectively, with 13 bases between them. This CDR3 has 14 residues. The CDR3 sequence is CASSAERGTGELFF. The CDR3 region has the DNA TGTGCCAGCAGCGCAGAGAGGGGGACCGGGGAGCTGTTTTTT.

This chain uses TRBV10-1 with TRBJ2-1; weak D call: TRBD2 (6 bases). Per the germline V gene, CDR1 is WNHNN and CDR2 is SYGVQD (reference sequence). The CDR3 is 15 residues long. V was clipped by 1 base and J by 3 bases, with 10 bases between them. CDR3 in DNA: TGCGCCAGCAGTGAGTTTAGCGGAATCTACAATGAGCAGTTCTTC. As protein: CASSEFSGIYNEQFF.

This clonotype was counted a few times. This chain links TRBV20-1 with TRBJ2-7; D is perhaps TRBD2 (6 bases). V was trimmed by 1 base and J by 6 bases, leaving 10 bases between them. This CDR3 spans 12 amino acids. The germline V gene has CDR1 DFQATT and CDR2 SNEGSKA (reference sequence). CDR3 residues: CSARGRESEQYF. The CDR3 coding sequence is TGCAGTGCTAGAGGGCGGGAAAGCGAGCAGTACTTC.

This clonotype came up many times. V gene TRBV5-1 combines with J gene TRBJ1-1, with D perhaps matching TRBD1 (6 bases). The CDR3 consists of 17 residues. The ends were cut back, 0 bases at V and 1 base at J, with 16 bases in the middle. In germline, CDR1 is SGHRS, CDR2 YFSETQ. The CDR3, as DNA: TGCGCCAGCAGCTTGGCGAACAGGGTTTCGGGGAACACTGAAGCTTTCTTT. This codes for CASSLANRVSGNTEAFF.

This clonotype was found many times. The chain recombines TRBV29-1 with TRBJ1-2, with D unresolved. The CDR3 has 14 amino acids. Germline V gives CDR1 SQVTM, CDR2 ANQGSEA. The V gene lost 4 bases and the J gene lost 0 bases, with 12 bases spanning the gap. The CDR3 sequence is CSVVESSANYGYTF. The CDR3 DNA reads TGCAGCGTTGTGGAAAGCAGCGCTAACTATGGCTACACCTTC.